These T cell receptor beta chains were read from a single sample in a study of T cell repertoires in cytomegalovirus infection. Their specific antigens are unknown. MiXCR was run by TCRdb on the reads, yielding one entry per CDR3 protein. The sample has under 500,000 distinct CDR3 sequences, approximately 42% seen once. The source was cultured PBMCs, collected from culture after CMV antigen stimulation. Receptors originate from a human donor in good health (CMV status not recorded). Some clones in this sample may be carry-over from other donors' samples. CDR3s include the opening cysteine and the closing phenylalanine or tryptophan. The order of the fields is V gene, D gene, J gene, clone size, CDR3 protein, CDR3 DNA. A D gene is named only where the DNA matches it firmly. The size of a clone is reported for some rows only, either as once, few or many, or as a class for expanded clones.

TRBV6-1	.	TRBJ1-1	.	CASSWTPEAFF	TGTGCCAGCAGTTGGACGCCTGAAGCTTTCTTT
TRBV29-1	TRBD1	TRBJ1-4	once	CSVKQGPNEKLFF	TGCAGCGTAAAACAGGGGCCAAATGAAAAACTGTTTTTT
TRBV12-3/TRBV12-4	.	TRBJ2-5	few	CASSPWPRGETQYF	TGTGCCAGCAGTCCCTGGCCTAGGGGAGAGACCCAGTACTTC
TRBV7-2	TRBD1	TRBJ1-3	few	CASRQQGATGNTIYF	TGTGCCAGCCGCCAACAGGGGGCTACTGGAAACACCATATATTTT
TRBV24-1	.	TRBJ2-3	.	CATSEMAPGTDTQYF	TGTGCCACCAGTGAGATGGCACCGGGCACAGATACGCAGTATTTT
TRBV6-5	.	TRBJ1-1	.	CASSYGGAEAFF	TGTGCCAGCAGTTACGGGGGGGCTGAAGCTTTCTTT
TRBV2	.	TRBJ2-7	.	CAVGQPYEQYF	TGTGCCGTCGGACAGCCCTACGAGCAGTACTTC
TRBV7-2	TRBD1	TRBJ2-7	many	CASSVTGGVTYEQYF	TGTGCCAGCAGCGTCACAGGGGGCGTCACCTACGAGCAGTACTTC
TRBV9	TRBD1	TRBJ2-5	.	CASSDGTGDGTQYF	TGTGCCAGCAGCGACGGGACAGGGGACGGTACCCAGTACTTC
TRBV25-1	.	TRBJ1-6	.	CASSPIGDSYNSPLHF	TGTGCCAGCAGCCCAATAGGGGACTCCTATAATTCACCCCTCCACTTT
TRBV20-1	.	TRBJ2-7	few	CSARGPGRYEQYF	TGCAGTGCTAGAGGCCCAGGCCGGTACGAGCAGTACTTC
TRBV24-1	TRBD1	TRBJ2-3	.	CATSDPGPRGTDTQYF	TGTGCCACCAGTGACCCGGGACCCAGGGGGACAGATACGCAGTATTTT
TRBV6-8	.	TRBJ1-5	.	CASQEYGGINQPQHF	TGTGCCAGCCAGGAATACGGAGGTATCAATCAGCCCCAGCATTTT
TRBV20-1	.	TRBJ1-1	.	CSASWARTAITEAFF	TGCAGTGCTAGCTGGGCCCGGACAGCAATCACTGAAGCTTTCTTT
TRBV2	.	TRBJ2-5	.	CASRKWASGETQYF	TGTGCCAGCAGGAAATGGGCTTCGGGGGAGACCCAGTACTTC
TRBV27	.	TRBJ2-7	.	CASSRYPYEQYF	TGTGCCAGCAGTCGTTATCCCTACGAGCAGTACTTC
TRBV15	.	TRBJ2-7	.	CATSREDSYEQYF	TGTGCCACCAGCAGAGAGGACAGTTACGAGCAGTACTTC
TRBV28	TRBD1	TRBJ1-1	once	CASRGDRVNTEAFF	TGTGCCAGCAGGGGCGACAGGGTGAACACTGAAGCTTTCTTT
TRBV28	TRBD1	TRBJ2-3	.	CASSPSRTGNTDTQYF	TGTGCCAGCAGTCCATCGCGGACAGGAAACACAGATACGCAGTATTTT
TRBV7-6	.	TRBJ2-5	few	CASSSRLSGVHQETQYF	TGTGCCAGCAGCTCTCGATTGTCAGGGGTACACCAAGAGACCCAGTACTTC
TRBV7-2	.	TRBJ2-3	many	CASSPQTDTQYF	TGTGCCAGCAGCCCACAAACAGATACGCAGTATTTT
TRBV20-1	.	TRBJ2-5	.	CSARVAGQETQYF	TGCAGTGCTAGAGTTGCGGGGCAAGAGACCCAGTACTTC
TRBV12-3/TRBV12-4	.	TRBJ2-1	.	CASSPPTGDEQFF	TGTGCCAGCAGCCCCCCAACGGGGGATGAGCAGTTCTTC
TRBV9	TRBD1	TRBJ1-6	.	CASSARQGQSPLHF	TGTGCCAGCAGCGCGAGACAGGGGCAGTCACCCCTCCACTTT